The 2 T cell receptor beta chains reported below all come from one sample, sequenced in a study of blood T cells in healthy people across ages. Primed by a sample-barcoded 5' primer and a J-beta primer mix, a second PCR proceeded for about 6 to 11 cycles. TCRdb reprocessed the 5' RACE reads with MiXCR, giving one entry per CDR3 protein. The repertoire includes about 700,000 distinct CDR3 sequences, roughly 30% of them detected once, and less than 20% sits in the top ten. What was sequenced was blood. Receptors originate from a woman aged 80 or over in good health.

The V call is TRBV20-1, the J call TRBJ2-7; TRBD2 aligns across 12 bases. With 5 bases clipped from V and 2 bases from J, the junction kept 4 bases outside the gene matches. This CDR3 spans 14 amino acids. The germline V gene encodes CDR1 DFQATT and CDR2 SNEGSKA (reference sequence). The DNA for the CDR3 is TGCAGTGCTGGACTAGCGGGAACACCCTACGAGCAGTACTTC. Translating it yields CSAGLAGTPYEQYF.

In its sample, this clonotype was seen many times. V is TRBV11-1 and J is TRBJ2-5, with D possibly being TRBD1 or TRBD2 (6 bases each). From germline, CDR1 is SGHAT and CDR2 FQDESV (reference sequence). This CDR3 is built from 13 residues. V gave up 4 bases and J gave up 2 bases, with 8 bases separating them. CDR3 amino acids: CASSWGAQETQYF. Here the CDR3 DNA reads TGTGCCAGCAGCTGGGGGGCTCAAGAGACCCAGTACTTC.